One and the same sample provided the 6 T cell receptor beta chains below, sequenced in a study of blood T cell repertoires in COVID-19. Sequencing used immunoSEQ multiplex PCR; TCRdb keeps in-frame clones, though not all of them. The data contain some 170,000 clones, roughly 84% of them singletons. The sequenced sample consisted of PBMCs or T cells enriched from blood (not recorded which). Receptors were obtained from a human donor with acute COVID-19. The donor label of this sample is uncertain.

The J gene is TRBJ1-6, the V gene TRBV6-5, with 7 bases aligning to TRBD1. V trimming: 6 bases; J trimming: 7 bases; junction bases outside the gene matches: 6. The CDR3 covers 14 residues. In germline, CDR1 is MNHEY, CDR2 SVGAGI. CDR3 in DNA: TGTGCCAGCAGGACAGGGTACCCAAATTCACCCCTCCACTTT. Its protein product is CASRTGYPNSPLHF.

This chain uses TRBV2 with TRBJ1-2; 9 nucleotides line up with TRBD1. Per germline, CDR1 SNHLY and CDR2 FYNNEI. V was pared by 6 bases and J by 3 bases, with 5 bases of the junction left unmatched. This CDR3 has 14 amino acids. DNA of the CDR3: TGTGCCAGCAGCGCCGGGGACAGGGACTATGGCTACACCTTC. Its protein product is CASSAGDRDYGYTF.

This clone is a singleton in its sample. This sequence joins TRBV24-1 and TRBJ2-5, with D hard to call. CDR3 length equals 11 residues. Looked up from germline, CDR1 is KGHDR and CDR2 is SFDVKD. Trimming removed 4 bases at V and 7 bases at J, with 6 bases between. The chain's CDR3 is CATSDRVTQYF. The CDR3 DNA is TGTGCCACCAGTGACCGAGTGACCCAGTACTTC.

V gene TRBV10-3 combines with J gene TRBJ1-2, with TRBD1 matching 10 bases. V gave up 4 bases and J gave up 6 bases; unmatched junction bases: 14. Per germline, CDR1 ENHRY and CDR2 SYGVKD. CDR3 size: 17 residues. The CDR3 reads CAISGGGTGDLWNGYTF. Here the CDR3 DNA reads TGTGCCATCAGTGGAGGGGGGACAGGGGATTTATGGAATGGCTACACCTTC.

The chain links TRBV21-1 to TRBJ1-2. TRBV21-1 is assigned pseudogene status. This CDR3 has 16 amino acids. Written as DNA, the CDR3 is TGTGCCAGCAGCAAAGTTCACCGGAGGGGTAACTATGGCTACACCTTC. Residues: CASSKVHRRGNYGYTF.

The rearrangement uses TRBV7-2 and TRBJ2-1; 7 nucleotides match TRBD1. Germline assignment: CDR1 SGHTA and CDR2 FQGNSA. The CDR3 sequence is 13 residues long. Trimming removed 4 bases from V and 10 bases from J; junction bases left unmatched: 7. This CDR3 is CASSWAQGQEQFF. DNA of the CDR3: TGTGCCAGCAGCTGGGCCCAGGGACAGGAGCAGTTCTTC.